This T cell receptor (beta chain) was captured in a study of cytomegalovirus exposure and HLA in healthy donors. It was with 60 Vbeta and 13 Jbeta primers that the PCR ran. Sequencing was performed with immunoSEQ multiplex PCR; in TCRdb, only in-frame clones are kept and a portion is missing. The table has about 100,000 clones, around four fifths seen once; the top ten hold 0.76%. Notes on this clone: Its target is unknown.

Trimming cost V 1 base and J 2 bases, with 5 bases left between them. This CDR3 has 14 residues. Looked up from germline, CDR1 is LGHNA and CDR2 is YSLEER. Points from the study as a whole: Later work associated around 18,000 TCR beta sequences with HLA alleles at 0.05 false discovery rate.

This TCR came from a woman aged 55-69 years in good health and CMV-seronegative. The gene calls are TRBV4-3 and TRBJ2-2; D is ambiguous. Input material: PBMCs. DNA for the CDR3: TGCGCCAGCAGCCAAGGTCATAACACCGGGGAGCTGTTTTTT. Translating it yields CASSQGHNTGELFF.